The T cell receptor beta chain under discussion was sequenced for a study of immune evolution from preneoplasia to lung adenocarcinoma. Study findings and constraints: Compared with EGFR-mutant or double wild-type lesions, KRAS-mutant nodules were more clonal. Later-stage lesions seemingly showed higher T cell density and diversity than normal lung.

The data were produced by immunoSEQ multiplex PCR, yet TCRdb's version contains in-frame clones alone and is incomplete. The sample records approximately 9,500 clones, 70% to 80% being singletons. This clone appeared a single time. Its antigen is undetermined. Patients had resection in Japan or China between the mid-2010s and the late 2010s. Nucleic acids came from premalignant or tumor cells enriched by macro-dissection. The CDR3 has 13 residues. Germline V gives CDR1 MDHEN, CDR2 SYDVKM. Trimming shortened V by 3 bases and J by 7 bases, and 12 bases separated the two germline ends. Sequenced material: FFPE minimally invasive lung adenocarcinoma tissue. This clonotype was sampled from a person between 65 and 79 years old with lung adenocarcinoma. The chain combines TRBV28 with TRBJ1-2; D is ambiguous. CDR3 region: CASSLGSLGGYTF. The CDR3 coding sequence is TGTGCCAGCAGTTTGGGAAGTTTGGGTGGCTACACCTTC.